The 14 T cell receptor beta chains given below trace back to one sample, sequenced in a study of blood T cell repertoires in COVID-19. Sequencing used immunoSEQ multiplex PCR; TCRdb keeps in-frame clones, though not all of them. The sample gives under 200,000 clones, around 85% of which show up once; about 5% is in the top ten. What was sequenced was PBMCs or T cells enriched from blood (not recorded which). The receptors were gathered from a woman between 40 and 50 years old with acute COVID-19.

The chain recombines TRBV18 with TRBJ2-5; the match to TRBD2 covers 7 bases. The CDR3 has 15 residues. Trimming removed 2 bases from V and 2 bases from J; junction bases left unmatched: 5. Germline-derived CDR1 and CDR2 are KGHSH and LQKENI. The CDR3 sequence: CASSPGLAEQETQYF. For the CDR3, the DNA is TGTGCCAGCTCACCAGGGCTAGCGGAGCAAGAGACCCAGTACTTC.

The chain is built from TRBV7-2 and TRBJ2-7; weak D call: TRBD1 (5 bases). The CDR3 sequence is 13 residues long. Germline CDR1 SGHTA, CDR2 FQGNSA. The germline V and J ends were trimmed by 4 bases and 5 bases, with 12 bases remaining between them. CDR3 region: CASSSSRADEQYF. The CDR3 DNA reads TGTGCCAGCAGCTCCTCCAGGGCCGACGAGCAGTACTTC. Full variable domain (remainder filled in from reference TRBV7-2 and TRBJ2-7): GAGVSQSPSNKVTEKGKDVELRCDPISGHTALYWYRQSLGQGLEFLIYFQGNSAPDKSGLPSDRFSAERTGGSVSTLTIQRTQQEDSAVYLCASSSSRADEQYFGPGTRLTVT.

This rearrangement joins TRBV5-1 to TRBJ1-1; 7 bases are a match to TRBD1. The CDR3 extends over 18 amino acids. Per germline, CDR1 SGHRS and CDR2 YFSETQ. V lost 2 bases, J lost 2 bases, and 15 bases stayed unmatched. The CDR3: CASSFLPRGQRTNTEAFF. CDR3 DNA: TGCGCCAGCAGCTTCCTACCAAGGGGACAGCGAACTAACACTGAAGCTTTCTTT.

The genes are TRBV5-1 and TRBJ2-1; TRBD1 is a possible D gene (6 bases). CDR3 length: 12 amino acids. CDR1 and CDR2 from the germline V gene are SGHRS and YFSETQ. Trimming removed 1 base from V and 9 bases from J, with 8 bases in between. CDR3 sequence: CASSLLGAEQFF. The CDR3 coding sequence is TGCGCCAGCAGCTTGCTGGGGGCTGAGCAGTTCTTC.

The V call is TRBV9, the J call TRBJ2-5; 8 bases line up with TRBD2. CDR1 and CDR2 (germline): SGDLS, YYNGEE. CDR3 length: 16 residues. J was trimmed by 1 base and V by 0 bases; bases with no gene match: 5. The CDR3 region has the DNA TGTGCCAGCAGCGTAGTTTCGGGACTAGGCCAAGAGACCCAGTACTTC. Its protein is CASSVVSGLGQETQYF.

The chain recombines TRBV6-4 with TRBJ2-2, with 14 bases aligning to TRBD2. V shed 7 bases, J shed 6 bases, and the junction held 7 bases outside the gene matches. Per the germline V gene, CDR1 is MRHNA and CDR2 is SNTAGT. The CDR3 has 16 amino acids. In DNA form, the CDR3 reads TGTGCCAGCAAGGGACTAGCGGGAGTGGTAGCCGGGGAGCTGTTTTTT. Translation: CASKGLAGVVAGELFF.

This chain links TRBV13 with TRBJ1-2; TRBD1 agrees at 8 bases. The CDR3 is made up of 13 amino acids. Unmatched junction bases numbered 1, after V lost 3 bases and J lost 4 bases. The V gene's germline CDR1 is PRHDT and CDR2 FYEKMQ (reference sequence). CDR3 DNA sequence: TGTGCCAGCAGCTTGGGGACAGGCTATGGCTACACCTTC. Translating gives CASSLGTGYGYTF. Based on the CDR3 plus reference TRBV13 and TRBJ1-2, the full variable domain is AAGVIQSPRHLIKEKRETATLKCYPIPRHDTVYWYQQGPGQDPQFLISFYEKMQSDKGSIPDRFSAQQFSDYHSELNMSSLELGDSALYFCASSLGTGYGYTFGSGTRLTVV.

This clone was recorded only once. The chain joins TRBV5-8 to TRBJ1-5; D is unresolved. V was cut by 0 bases and J by 7 bases, with 8 bases left in between. In germline, CDR1 is SGHTS, CDR2 YDEGEE. This CDR3 is 13 amino acids long. The CDR3 bases are TGTGCCAGCAGCTTGGGGGGAGAACAGCCCCAGCATTTT. The encoded protein is CASSLGGEQPQHF.

The CDR3 is CASSFRDQETQYF. The CDR3 region has the DNA TGTGCCAGCAGCTTCCGGGACCAAGAGACCCAGTACTTC. This chain connects TRBV5-8 to TRBJ2-5; D uncertain. The germline V gene encodes CDR1 SGHTS and CDR2 YDEGEE. V was cut by 2 bases and J by 0 bases, with 5 bases left in between. The CDR3 spans 13 residues.

The rearrangement links TRBV18 to TRBJ2-3; 12 bases line up with TRBD2. CDR1 and CDR2 (germline): KGHSH, LQKENI. This CDR3 contains 16 residues. Germline trimming cut 3 bases from V and 1 base from J; bases unmatched to any gene: 2. The DNA for the CDR3 is TGTGCCAGCTCACCTCTAGCGGGAGGGGGCACAGATACGCAGTATTTT. Its translation is CASSPLAGGGTDTQYF.

This sequence joins TRBV30 and TRBJ2-2; possibly TRBD1 for D (6 bases). Trimming cost V 2 bases and J 5 bases, with 15 bases left between them. This CDR3 spans 15 amino acids. Germline assignment: CDR1 GTSNPN and CDR2 SVGIG (reference sequence). CDR3 DNA: TGTGCCTGGAGTATCCCGGGACAAGTAACCGGGGAGCTGTTTTTT. Residues: CAWSIPGQVTGELFF.

V and J are TRBV7-9 and TRBJ2-4, with TRBD1 matching 7 bases. This CDR3 spans 16 amino acids. Germline V gene sequence: CDR1 SEHNR, CDR2 FQNEAQ (reference sequence). J was trimmed by 0 bases and V by 5 bases; bases with no gene match: 7. For the CDR3, the DNA is TGTGCCAGCAGCACGGGACAGATCTTAGCCAAAAACATTCAGTACTTC. Translated, it gives CASSTGQILAKNIQYF.

The V and J genes are TRBV3-1 (or the pseudogene TRBV3-2) and TRBJ1-1, with D unresolved. V was pared by 6 bases and J by 0 bases, with 8 bases between. CDR1 and CDR2 (germline): LGHDT, YNNKEL (reference sequence). The CDR3 has 13 amino acids. The CDR3 reads CASSTVVNTEAFF. The CDR3 DNA follows: TGTGCCAGCAGTACGGTCGTGAACACTGAAGCTTTCTTT.

The CDR3 loop is CASQTGSHSPLHF. In DNA, the CDR3 is TGTGCCAGCCAAACAGGCTCTCATTCACCCCTCCACTTT. The chain links TRBV6-5 to TRBJ1-6, with a possible D match to TRBD1 (5 bases). With 8 bases removed from V and 8 bases from J, the gap between germline ends came to 13 bases. The CDR3 covers 13 residues. Germline values: CDR1 MNHEY, CDR2 SVGAGI.